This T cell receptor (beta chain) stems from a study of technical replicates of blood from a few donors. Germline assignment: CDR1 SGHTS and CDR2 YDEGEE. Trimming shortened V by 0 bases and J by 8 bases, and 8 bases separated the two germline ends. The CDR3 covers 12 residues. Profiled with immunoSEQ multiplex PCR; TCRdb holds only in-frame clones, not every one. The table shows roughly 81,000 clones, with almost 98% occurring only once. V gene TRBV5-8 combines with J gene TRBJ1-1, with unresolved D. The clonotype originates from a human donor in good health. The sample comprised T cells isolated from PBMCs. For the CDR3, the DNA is TGTGCCAGCAGCTTGGGGCTTATCGAAGCTTTCTTT. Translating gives CASSLGLIEAFF.